This T cell receptor beta chain was retrieved from a study of cytomegalovirus exposure and HLA in healthy donors. Study-level points and caveats: Owing to their indistinguishability, certain V segments, notably TRBV6-2 and TRBV6-3, were excluded. Testing in vitro showed a few CMV-associated chains specific for CMV antigens. DRB1 showed the most TCR associations and HLA-C the fewest in a later analysis, as rates varied by HLA locus. Cytomegalovirus-associated status was assigned to 150 or so TCR beta chains.

Note on this clone: The target antigen is unknown.

Trimming left V 5 bases short and J 0 bases short, with 13 bases between. CDR1 is MDHEN and CDR2 is SYDVKM in the germline V gene. This CDR3 has 16 residues. Primers included in the PCR were 60 Vbeta and 13 Jbeta primers. The protocol was immunoSEQ multiplex PCR, while the TCRdb copy is restricted to in-frame clones and leaves out a portion. The data show just over 150,000 clones, 86% seen once. Specimen: PBMCs. The rearrangement uses TRBV28 and TRBJ1-4; D might be TRBD1 (6 bases). The receptor was derived from a woman between 18 and 29 years old in good health and CMV-seronegative. Here the CDR3 reads CASSLGQTSTNEKLFF. The CDR3 DNA is TGTGCCAGCAGTCTCGGACAGACCTCAACTAATGAAAAACTGTTTTTT.